Presented here are 32 T cell receptor beta chains from one specimen sequenced in a study of blood T cells in healthy people across ages (dated by TCRdb to 2014 to 2015). Library preparation used 5' RACE. The sequencing machine was an Illumina HiSeq 2500. The second PCR ran for about 6 to 11 cycles and used a J-beta primer mix along with a sample-barcoded 5' primer. TCRdb reworked the public reads: Q25 trimming with fastp, MiXCR clone assembly, productive beta chains retained. One record per CDR3 amino acid sequence lists the most common genes and DNA. This sample holds over 700,000 distinct CDR3 sequences; more than 20% were observed only once. The top ten clones comprise 8% to 10% of the sample. These data were likewise used in another study, on T cells of mothers and their children.

The sample comprised blood. These receptor sequences come from a boy aged 5-17 years in good health.

The sample holds a few counts of this clonotype. The V call is TRBV25-1, the J call TRBJ2-1; D could derive from TRBD1 or TRBD2 (6 bases each). The length of the CDR3 is 14 residues. Germline V gives CDR1 MGHDK, CDR2 SYGVNS. Trimming took off 7 bases at V and 3 bases at J, with 13 bases between the two ends. In DNA, the CDR3 is TGTGCCAGCATGCGTGGAGGGGGCTACAATGAGCAGTTCTTC. This translates into CASMRGGGYNEQFF. The full variable domain, rest sourced from reference TRBV25-1 and TRBJ2-1, is EADIYQTPRYLVIGTGKKITLECSQTMGHDKMYWYQQDPGMELHLIHYSYGVNSTEKGDLSSESTVSRIRTEHFPLTLESARPSHTSQYLCASMRGGGYNEQFFGPGTRLTVL.

CDR3 DNA sequence: TGCGCCAGCAGCTTGTCCGGGACAGGGAGTCAGCCCCAGCATTTT. Its translation is CASSLSGTGSQPQHF. The chain employs TRBV5-1 and TRBJ1-5; 9 positions match TRBD1. This CDR3 is 15 amino acids long. CDR1 is SGHRS, CDR2 YFSETQ, per germline. J gave up 6 bases and V 1 base, and 5 bases lay outside the gene matches.

The CDR3 nucleotides read TGTGCCAGCAGCGACCGGGACGACCAAGAGACCCAGTACTTC. It yields the protein CASSDRDDQETQYF. The V call is TRBV7-9, the J call TRBJ2-5; tentatively, D is TRBD1 or TRBD2 (5 bases each). V lost 5 bases, J lost 0 bases, and 10 bases lay in between. The CDR3 totals 14 residues. Per the germline V gene, CDR1 is SEHNR and CDR2 is FQNEAQ (reference sequence). Supplemented by reference TRBV7-9 and TRBJ2-5, the full variable domain reads DTGVSQNPRHKITKRGQNVTFRCDPISEHNRLYWYRQTLGQGPEFLTYFQNEAQLEKSRLLSDRFSAERPKGSFSTLEIQRTEQGDSAMYLCASSDRDDQETQYFGPGTRLLVL.

This clonotype has a single count. The V call is TRBV27, the J call TRBJ1-6; D may be TRBD1 (5 bases). The CDR3 runs to 15 residues. V was cut by 3 bases and J by 5 bases, with 11 bases left in between. Germline CDR1 reads MNHEY; CDR2 reads SMNVEV (reference sequence). Here the CDR3 reads CASSFAGGNNSPLHF. The CDR3 DNA is TGTGCCAGCAGTTTCGCTGGGGGGAATAATTCACCCCTCCACTTT.

This clonotype was counted only a few times. V usage is TRBV9 and J usage is TRBJ2-7; maybe TRBD2 (6 bases). Trimming pared 1 base from V and 7 bases from J, leaving 12 bases between. Germline CDR1 and CDR2: SGDLS and YYNGEE. The CDR3 has 13 amino acids. The CDR3 loop is CASSVLIGGEQYF. For the CDR3, the DNA is TGTGCCAGCAGCGTACTTATTGGGGGGGAGCAGTACTTC.

This clonotype has a handful of counts. The chain links TRBV20-1 to TRBJ2-5, with 9 positions matching TRBD2. The J call is doubtful: the DNA matches TRBJ2-1 better. From germline, CDR1 is DFQATT and CDR2 SNEGSKA (reference sequence). The CDR3 is 16 residues long. CDR3 sequence reads: CSAKSGLAGISNEQFF. CDR3 coding DNA: TGCAGTGCCAAGAGCGGGCTAGCGGGAATATCCAATGAGCAGTTCTTC.

CDR3 sequence reads: CASSQESGNTGELFF. As DNA, the CDR3 is TGCGCCAGCAGCCAGGAAAGCGGGAACACCGGGGAGCTGTTTTTT. This chain uses TRBV4-1 with TRBJ2-2, with a tentative D call TRBD2 (5 bases). The V gene's germline CDR1 is MGHRA and CDR2 YSYEKL. Between the trimmed V and J ends, which lost 3 bases and 1 base, there was a span of 9 bases. CDR3 length equals 15 residues.

The V and J genes are TRBV28 and TRBJ2-7, with D perhaps assigned TRBD1 or TRBD2 (5 bases each). There are 14 residues in the CDR3. V lost 3 bases and J lost 5, with 14 bases in between. Germline V gene sequence: CDR1 MDHEN, CDR2 SYDVKM. CDR3 coding DNA: TGTGCCAGCAGTTTTGGACTCTCAGGGAACGAGCAGTACTTC. Protein sequence: CASSFGLSGNEQYF. Together with reference TRBV28 and TRBJ2-7, the CDR3 gives the full variable domain: DVKVTQSSRYLVKRTGEKVFLECVQDMDHENMFWYRQDPGLGLRLIYFSYDVKMKEKGDIPEGYSVSREKKERFSLILESASTNQTSMYLCASSFGLSGNEQYFGPGTRLTVT.

This clonotype was recorded a few times. CDR3 protein: CASSWEGGSYEQYF. The CDR3 coding sequence is TGTGCCAGCAGCTGGGAAGGGGGCTCCTACGAGCAGTACTTC. The genes are TRBV7-2 and TRBJ2-7; D perhaps matches TRBD1 (6 bases). The germline V and J ends were trimmed by 4 bases and 0 bases, with 10 bases remaining between them. Germline V lookup: CDR1 SGHTA, CDR2 FQGNSA. The CDR3 loop spans 14 amino acids.

The chain uses TRBV3-1 and TRBJ1-2; D gene ambiguous. This CDR3 is 12 amino acids long. The germline V and J ends were trimmed by 4 bases and 4 bases, with 7 bases remaining between them. In germline, CDR1 is LGHDT, CDR2 YNNKEL (reference sequence). The CDR3 coding sequence is TGTGCCAGCAGCCCTTGGGGCTATGGCTACACCTTC. It yields the protein CASSPWGYGYTF.

This sequence joins TRBV3-1 and TRBJ2-5; D is ambiguous. The J call may be wrong; the DNA end is better matched by TRBJ2-1. The germline gives CDR1 LGHDT, CDR2 YNNKEL (reference sequence). The CDR3 has 15 residues. CDR3 in DNA: TGTGCCAGCAGCCAAGAAGCACACCCATACAATGAGCAGTTCTTC. Its protein product is CASSQEAHPYNEQFF.

The V call is TRBV6-5, the J call TRBJ2-3, with D perhaps being TRBD1 or TRBD2 (5 bases each). The CDR3 has 17 amino acids. Trimming left V 2 bases short and J 2 bases short, with 17 bases between. CDR1 is MNHEY and CDR2 is SVGAGI in the germline V gene. This CDR3 reads CASSYGTRGPVTDTQYF. The DNA of the CDR3 is TGTGCCAGCAGTTACGGGACGAGAGGACCGGTCACAGATACGCAGTATTTT.

This sequence joins TRBV6-5 and TRBJ1-2; unclear D gene. Trimming left V 5 bases short and J 8 bases short, with 15 bases between. The length of the CDR3 is 13 residues. Germline V lookup: CDR1 MNHEY, CDR2 SVGAGI. DNA of the CDR3: TGTGCCAGCAGTATCGCAGCGGGATACGGCTACACCTTC. Translation gives CASSIAAGYGYTF.

This chain connects TRBV7-6 to TRBJ1-2; maybe TRBD1 (5 bases). This CDR3 contains 16 residues. Germline V gene lookup returns CDR1 SGHVS and CDR2 FNYEAQ. The V gene lost 5 bases and the J gene lost 0 bases, with 16 bases spanning the gap. CDR3 in amino acids: CASSPGPVLANYGYTF. CDR3 sequence (DNA): TGTGCCAGCAGCCCGGGGCCAGTCCTAGCTAACTATGGCTACACCTTC.

The DNA of the CDR3 is TGTGCCAGCAGCCCCGGAATGTCCTACGAGCAGTACTTC. Protein: CASSPGMSYEQYF. This chain uses TRBV6-2 or TRBV6-3 with TRBJ2-7, with unresolved D. The CDR3 sequence is 13 residues long. With 6 bases removed from V and 1 base from J, the gap between germline ends came to 10 bases. CDR1 is MNHEY, CDR2 SVGEGT, per germline.

The V and J genes are TRBV12-3 or TRBV12-4 and TRBJ1-1; 7 nucleotides agree with TRBD1. Losses at the gene ends were 5 bases for V and 1 base for J; bases not matched to a gene: 13. The CDR3 contains 17 residues. This CDR3 is CASSPTSPGGGNTEAFF. The CDR3 DNA reads TGTGCCAGCAGTCCGACTTCCCCAGGGGGGGGGAACACTGAAGCTTTCTTT.

The rearrangement joins TRBV7-9 to TRBJ1-2, with D unclear. This CDR3 region has 12 residues. V was cut by 5 bases and J by 8 bases, with 12 bases left in between. Germline V gene lookup returns CDR1 SEHNR and CDR2 FQNEAQ (reference sequence). The CDR3 sequence: CASSQIVEGYTF. CDR3 nucleotides: TGTGCCAGCAGCCAGATCGTGGAAGGCTACACCTTC.

This clonotype came up a few times. The chain has TRBV7-2 and TRBJ2-7, with 11 bases identical to TRBD2. The CDR3 is 16 residues long. V shed 3 bases, J shed 0 bases, and the junction held 4 bases outside the gene matches. The germline V gene has CDR1 SGHTA and CDR2 FQGNSA. The CDR3 bases are TGTGCCAGCAGCTTCGGGACTAGCGGTCTCTCCTACGAGCAGTACTTC. This encodes CASSFGTSGLSYEQYF.

The chain uses TRBV21-1 and TRBJ1-1; the table's D call of TRBD1 was not tested on the DNA. TRBV21-1 is annotated as a pseudogene. The CDR3 spans 15 residues. CDR3 nucleotides: TGTGTCAGCAGCAAAGAAGTCGTATCCGGGGTCGAAGCTTTCTTT. Its translation is CVSSKEVVSGVEAFF.

V is TRBV20-1 and J is TRBJ1-1; TRBD1 agrees at 10 bases. The CDR3 sequence is 20 residues long. V lost 3 bases to trimming and J lost 0 bases; unmatched junction nucleotides: 19. The germline gives CDR1 DFQATT, CDR2 SNEGSKA (reference sequence). The CDR3 reads CSASLLFVGTGEIVNTEAFF. CDR3 DNA: TGCAGTGCTAGCCTTCTTTTCGTTGGGACAGGGGAAATTGTGAACACTGAAGCTTTCTTT.

This clonotype was counted once. The chain recombines TRBV18 with TRBJ2-5, with D possibly TRBD2 on 7 matching bases. The CDR3 has 11 residues. V was shortened by 8 bases and J by 11 bases, with 15 bases between the two germline ends. Germline CDR1 is KGHSH and CDR2 is LQKENI. This CDR3 is CASHQGREQYF. The CDR3 bases are TGTGCCAGCCACCAGGGGAGGGAGCAGTACTTC.

This clonotype was counted between two and nine times. The chain has TRBV20-1 and TRBJ2-1, with a weak D call TRBD2 (5 bases). The CDR3 extends over 13 amino acids. Looked up from germline, CDR1 is DFQATT and CDR2 is SNEGSKA (reference sequence). The V gene lost 1 base and the J gene lost 9 bases, with 13 bases spanning the gap. The CDR3 loop reads CSARGPGRGEQFF. The CDR3 DNA reads as TGCAGTGCTAGAGGACCTGGCCGGGGTGAGCAGTTCTTC.

This chain links TRBV3-1 with TRBJ2-4, with TRBD1 as a possible D gene (6 bases). V lost 4 bases, J lost 0 bases, and 13 bases lay in between. The CDR3 covers 16 residues. Looked up from germline, CDR1 is LGHDT and CDR2 is YNNKEL (reference sequence). CDR3 sequence (DNA): TGTGCCAGCAGCCTCGACAGGAAACAAGCCAAAAACATTCAGTACTTC. Protein sequence: CASSLDRKQAKNIQYF.

The chain couples TRBV14 to TRBJ2-5; 7 bases align to TRBD2. The CDR3 consists of 15 residues. Per the germline V gene, CDR1 is SGHDN and CDR2 is FVKESK. J lost 5 bases, V lost 4 bases, and 10 bases had no gene match. The CDR3 is CASSLLSGVGETQYF. Here the CDR3 DNA reads TGTGCCAGCAGCCTGTTGAGCGGGGTAGGGGAGACCCAGTACTTC.

This clonotype was detected ten times or more. The V call is TRBV7-2, the J call TRBJ2-7, with D perhaps matching TRBD1 (5 bases). Germline-derived CDR1 and CDR2 are SGHTA and FQGNSA. The CDR3 covers 14 residues. Trimming shortened V by 1 base and J by 3 bases, and 10 bases separated the two germline ends. In DNA, the CDR3 is TGTGCCAGCAGCTTAGAGTTACAGGTCTACGAGCAGTACTTC. Amino acid sequence: CASSLELQVYEQYF. Complete variable domain (other parts from reference TRBV7-2 and TRBJ2-7): GAGVSQSPSNKVTEKGKDVELRCDPISGHTALYWYRQSLGQGLEFLIYFQGNSAPDKSGLPSDRFSAERTGGSVSTLTIQRTQQEDSAVYLCASSLELQVYEQYFGPGTRLTVT.

This clonotype was picked up a small number of times. The V and J genes are TRBV7-9 and TRBJ2-5; perhaps TRBD2 as D (6 bases). Between the trimmed V and J ends, which lost 0 bases and 2 bases, there was a span of 13 bases. Germline V gene lookup returns CDR1 SEHNR and CDR2 FQNEAQ (reference sequence). CDR3 length equals 16 residues. DNA of the CDR3: TGTGCCAGCAGCTTAGCGACGGGCGGGGCTCAAGAGACCCAGTACTTC. This translates into CASSLATGGAQETQYF. The complete variable domain, with remaining parts taken from reference TRBV7-9 and TRBJ2-5, reads DTGVSQNPRHKITKRGQNVTFRCDPISEHNRLYWYRQTLGQGPEFLTYFQNEAQLEKSRLLSDRFSAERPKGSFSTLEIQRTEQGDSAMYLCASSLATGGAQETQYFGPGTRLLVL.

This clonotype occurred a few times. This CDR3 reads CATSRTSGSPRSDTQYF. CDR3 bases: TGTGCCACCAGCAGGACTAGCGGGAGCCCCCGATCAGATACGCAGTATTTT. This chain links TRBV15 with TRBJ2-3, with 12 bases fitting TRBD2. Germline CDR1 reads LNHNV; CDR2 reads YYDKDF (reference sequence). The CDR3 length is 17 residues. J was trimmed by 4 bases and V by 3 bases; bases with no gene match: 8.

The CDR3 DNA sequence: TGCGCCAGCAGCTTGGTTGGTAGCGGGGGGCCGGCCTACAATGAGCAGTTCTTC. Encoded protein: CASSLVGSGGPAYNEQFF. The V call is TRBV5-1, the J call TRBJ2-5, with TRBD2 matching over 10 bases. The J call may be faulty, since TRBJ2-1 better matches the DNA end. This CDR3 spans 18 amino acids. Germline V gene sequence: CDR1 SGHRS, CDR2 YFSETQ.

The genes are TRBV5-1 and TRBJ1-5; 7 bases map to TRBD1. The CDR3 covers 17 residues. The J segment lost 0 bases and the V segment lost 0 bases, leaving 6 bases of the junction unmatched. Germline-derived CDR1 and CDR2 are SGHRS and YFSETQ. The CDR3 DNA reads TGCGCCAGCAGCTTGGAATGGGACAGACATAGCAATCAGCCCCAGCATTTT. Protein product: CASSLEWDRHSNQPQHF. The full variable domain, its missing parts supplied by reference TRBV5-1 and TRBJ1-5, is KAGVTQTPRYLIKTRGQQVTLSCSPISGHRSVSWYQQTPGQGLQFLFEYFSETQRNKGNFPGRFSGRQFSNSRSEMNVSTLELGDSALYLCASSLEWDRHSNQPQHFGDGTRLSIL.

CDR3 amino acids: CASSFGSPDDEQYF. CDR3 DNA sequence: TGCGCCAGCAGCTTCGGGAGCCCCGACGACGAGCAGTACTTC. The chain has TRBV5-1 and TRBJ2-7; the D gene is possibly TRBD2 (6 bases). Germline V lookup: CDR1 SGHRS, CDR2 YFSETQ. The CDR3 consists of 14 residues. The V and J ends lost 2 bases and 5 bases respectively, with 14 bases between them.

The rearrangement uses TRBV29-1 and TRBJ2-1, with 7 bases aligning to TRBD2. There are 12 residues in the CDR3. Germline values: CDR1 SQVTM, CDR2 ANQGSEA. V lost 7 bases and J lost 2; bases outside the gene matches: 2. DNA for the CDR3: TGCAGCGGGGAGGGGCCCTACAATGAGCAGTTCTTC. Translated, it gives CSGEGPYNEQFF.

This rearrangement joins TRBV12-3 or TRBV12-4 to TRBJ2-5; 8 bases agree with TRBD2. The CDR3 runs to 15 residues. V was clipped by 6 bases and J by 2 bases; unmatched bases: 8. The CDR3 DNA reads as TGTGCCAGCAGCGAGGGGCGGGAGGTTCAAGAGACCCAGTACTTC. Residues: CASSEGREVQETQYF.